Listed below are T cell receptor beta chains from one sample, sequenced in a study of regulatory T cells in long-lasting Graves disease. TCRdb re-called the multiplex PCR reads through MiXCR, storing one row per CDR3 protein. The data contain about 460,000 distinct CDR3 sequences, under 25% of them singletons. The sequencing used peripheral blood mononuclear cells (PBMCs), collected when the disease was refractory, from a patient treated with antithyroid drugs. These receptors all come from a female donor with Graves disease. CDR3s include the opening cysteine and the closing phenylalanine or tryptophan. D genes are given only for firm matches. Size is omitted from some rows. Given values are once, few, many or a class for expanded clones.

v_call	j_call	clone_size	d_call	cdr3_nt	cdr3_aa
TRBV24-1	TRBJ2-2	-	-	TGTGCCACCAGTGATCATGCCGGGCTGTTTTTT	CATSDHAGLFF
TRBV27	TRBJ2-6	-	-	TGTGCCAGCACACATGGCTTACGCTCTGGGGCCAACGTCCTGACTTTC	CASTHGLRSGANVLTF
TRBV11-1	TRBJ1-1	many	-	TGTGCCAGCAGCCGAGGACCGAACACTGAAGCTTTCTTT	CASSRGPNTEAFF
TRBV4-3	TRBJ2-7	-	-	TGCGCCAGCAGCCGGCGGGCAGGGGCCTTCACGTACGAGCAGTACTTC	CASSRRAGAFTYEQYF
TRBV3-1	TRBJ2-2	-	-	TGTGCCAGTGGAGGGGTTAACACCGGGGAGCTGTTTTTT	CASGGVNTGELFF
TRBV10-3	TRBJ1-5	many	-	TGTGCCATCAGTGGGGGGACCCTTGGAGGCAATCAGCCCCAGCATTTT	CAISGGTLGGNQPQHF
TRBV12-3/TRBV12-4	TRBJ1-1	many	-	TGTGCCAGCAGCGCCGGGCAGTTGAACACTGAAGCTTTCTTT	CASSAGQLNTEAFF
TRBV7-9	TRBJ1-2	-	-	TGTGCCAGCAGCTTCTCCAACGGGGTCGACGGCTACACCTTC	CASSFSNGVDGYTF
TRBV28	TRBJ2-7	many	TRBD2	TGTGCCAGCAGTGATCAGCGGGGGGGAATCTACGAGCAGTACTTC	CASSDQRGGIYEQYF
TRBV4-1	TRBJ1-4	-	-	TGCGCCAGCAGCACACGGGACGAACCTATTGCAACTAATGAAAAACTGTTTTTT	CASSTRDEPIATNEKLFF
TRBV28	TRBJ2-2	-	TRBD1	TGTGCCAGCAGCTTATATCGACAGGGGAACGGGAACACCGGGGAGCTGTTTTTT	CASSLYRQGNGNTGELFF
TRBV28	TRBJ2-5	many	-	TGTGCCAGCAGTTCCCCGGGGCTGCAAGAGACCCAGTACTTC	CASSSPGLQETQYF
TRBV12-3/TRBV12-4	TRBJ2-3	-	-	TGTGCCAGCAGCCCCATATACTCGGCTACAGATACGCAGTATTTT	CASSPIYSATDTQYF
TRBV4-2	TRBJ2-4	-	-	TGTGCCAGCAGCCCGGGTAGGGCCAAAAACATTCAGTACTTC	CASSPGRAKNIQYF
TRBV28	TRBJ2-2	many	TRBD1	TGTGCCAGCAGTCATCACAGGGGGCGCTTGGTCACCGGGGAGCTGTTTTTT	CASSHHRGRLVTGELFF
TRBV29-1	TRBJ2-1	-	-	TGCAGCGTTGAATCAGGGCTAAGCTCCTACAATGAGCAGTTCTTC	CSVESGLSSYNEQFF
TRBV20-1	TRBJ1-3	-	TRBD1	TGCAGTGCTAGAAAACCGGGACAGTCAAGACCTTACTCTGGAAACACCATATATTTT	CSARKPGQSRPYSGNTIYF
TRBV12-3/TRBV12-4	TRBJ2-1	-	TRBD1	TGTGCCAGCAGTCGAAGACAGGGGACCTACAATGAGCAGTTCTTC	CASSRRQGTYNEQFF
TRBV27	TRBJ1-4	many	-	TGTGCCAGCGGTGGGAATGAAAAACTGTTTTTT	CASGGNEKLFF
TRBV6-1	TRBJ2-2	many	-	TGTGCCAGCAGTGATTATTCGGGAGACACCGGGGAGCTGTTTTTT	CASSDYSGDTGELFF
TRBV28	TRBJ2-1	-	-	TGTGCCAGCAGGTCAGGGACTGAAGGTAATGAGCAGTTCTTC	CASRSGTEGNEQFF
TRBV12-3/TRBV12-4	TRBJ2-1	few	-	TGTGCCAGCAGTGAGGGTGGCTCCTACAATGAGCAGTTCTTC	CASSEGGSYNEQFF
TRBV7-9	TRBJ2-2	-	-	TGTGCCAGCAGCTCCCCTAGACCCGGGGAGCTGTTTTTT	CASSSPRPGELFF
TRBV7-2	TRBJ1-5	many	-	TGTGCCAGCAGCTTAGACGCAGGACCCAATCAGCCCCAGCATTTT	CASSLDAGPNQPQHF
TRBV6-5	TRBJ2-5	many	-	TGTGCCAGCAGTTACGCCGGGGTTTTTAACGAAGAGACCCAGTACTTC	CASSYAGVFNEETQYF
TRBV28	TRBJ1-1	many	-	TGTGCCAGCAGCTATGACAGGGAAGCTTTCTTT	CASSYDREAFF
TRBV6-2/TRBV6-3	TRBJ2-5	many	TRBD2	TGTGCCAGCAGTTACAATGGTGGGAGGGAGGGAGAGACCCAGTACTTC	CASSYNGGREGETQYF
TRBV12-3/TRBV12-4	TRBJ2-6	many	-	TGTGCCAGCAGCCGGTCCGGGGAGGGGGCCAACGTCCTGACTTTC	CASSRSGEGANVLTF
TRBV14	TRBJ2-7	-	-	TGTGCCAGCAGCCAAGATGCCTCTAGACGGTACGAGCAGTACTTC	CASSQDASRRYEQYF
TRBV6-1	TRBJ1-2	few	-	TGTGCCAGCAGTGAGCAACAGGGCCATGGCTACACCTTC	CASSEQQGHGYTF
TRBV30	TRBJ2-5	-	-	TGTGCCTGGAGCATTCAAGAGACCCAGTACTTC	CAWSIQETQYF
TRBV2	TRBJ2-2	many	TRBD2	TGTGCCAGCAGTGTCCCCCCGGGGAGGGCCGGGGAGCTGTTTTTT	CASSVPPGRAGELFF
TRBV20-1	TRBJ2-2	few	-	TGCAGTGCTAGAGATTTCGGGGCGGCCGGGGAGCTGTTTTTT	CSARDFGAAGELFF
TRBV28	TRBJ2-1	few	TRBD2	TGTGCCAGCCGCCAAGGGACTAGCGGGAGGAGCAGCGAGCAGTTCTTC	CASRQGTSGRSSEQFF
TRBV20-1	TRBJ1-4	few	TRBD1	TGCAGTGCTATAAGGACAGGGGGCGAAGAAAAACTGTTTTTT	CSAIRTGGEEKLFF
TRBV29-1	TRBJ1-5	-	-	TGCAGCGTGGGGCGAGATAGCAATCAGTCCCAGCATTTT	CSVGRDSNQSQHF
TRBV20-1	TRBJ2-1	-	-	TGCAGTGCTAGAGACGGTGGAGGGCCCTACAATGAGCAGTTCTTC	CSARDGGGPYNEQFF
TRBV12-3/TRBV12-4	TRBJ2-1	-	TRBD2	TGTGCCAGCAACCCTAGGACTAGTTCCAATGAGCAGTTCTTC	CASNPRTSSNEQFF
TRBV6-1	TRBJ2-7	many	TRBD1	TGTGCCAGCAGTGTAACAGGGGCCCGCTACGAGCAGTACTTC	CASSVTGARYEQYF
TRBV18	TRBJ2-2	few	-	TGTGCCAGCTCACCAACGCCAGCGAACACCGGGGAGCTGTTTTTT	CASSPTPANTGELFF
TRBV2	TRBJ2-5	many	-	TGTGCCAGCATTAGAGCAATCGAGGAGACCCAGTACTTC	CASIRAIEETQYF
TRBV6-1	TRBJ1-3	many	-	TGTGCCAGCAGGGTGGGACGGCTCTCTGGAAACACCATATATTTT	CASRVGRLSGNTIYF
TRBV19	TRBJ2-2	many	-	TGTGCCAGTAGTATCGACAGGTTCACCGGGGAGCTGTTTTTT	CASSIDRFTGELFF
TRBV20-1	TRBJ2-3	-	TRBD2	TGCAGTGCTATCCGACCTCTAGCGGGAGTCACAGATACGCAGTATTTT	CSAIRPLAGVTDTQYF